Presented here are 20 T cell receptor beta chains from one specimen sequenced in a study of blood T cell repertoires in COVID-19. Repertoires were generated with immunoSEQ multiplex PCR, while TCRdb's copy carries only in-frame clones and drops some. The table records fewer than 350,000 clones, roughly 88% of them present only once. Specimen: PBMCs or T cells enriched from blood (not recorded which). The receptors were gathered from a woman aged 25 to 45 who had recovered from COVID-19.

The genes are TRBV7-9 and TRBJ2-1, with D possibly matching TRBD1 (6 bases). V lost 1 base and J lost 6, with 13 bases in between. Per germline, CDR1 SEHNR and CDR2 FQNEAQ (reference sequence). CDR3 size: 15 residues. CDR3 DNA: TGTGCCAGCAGCTTAGAACAGGGTACATTCAATGAGCAGTTCTTC. It translates to CASSLEQGTFNEQFF.

V usage is TRBV28 and J usage is TRBJ2-7; D ambiguous. V lost 1 base and J lost 3, with 4 bases in between. There are 12 residues in the CDR3. CDR1 MDHEN and CDR2 SYDVKM come from the germline V gene. The CDR3 region is CASSLFRYEQYF. In DNA form, the CDR3 reads TGTGCCAGCAGTTTATTCCGCTACGAGCAGTACTTC.

The V and J genes are TRBV2 and TRBJ1-5; D is perhaps TRBD1 (6 bases). Germline loops: CDR1 SNHLY, CDR2 FYNNEI. This CDR3 spans 14 amino acids. V was cut by 2 bases and J by 5 bases, with 10 bases left in between. CDR3: CASSELGADQPQHF. Written as DNA, the CDR3 is TGTGCCAGCAGTGAACTGGGGGCGGATCAGCCCCAGCATTTT.

In the case of this clone: The sample holds other DNA sequences that translate to the same CDR3. This chain connects TRBV9 to TRBJ1-2; a possible D gene is TRBD1 (5 bases). Between the trimmed V and J ends, which lost 4 bases and 0 bases, there was a span of 7 bases. CDR3 length: 13 residues. Germline lookup yields CDR1 SGDLS and CDR2 YYNGEE. This chain's CDR3 is CASSLTANYGYTF. The CDR3, as DNA: TGTGCCAGCAGCTTGACAGCTAACTATGGCTACACCTTC.

The CDR3 reads CASSLQGGGETQYF. The CDR3 DNA is TGCGCCAGCAGCTTGCAGGGGGGTGGAGAGACCCAGTACTTC. This chain links TRBV5-1 with TRBJ2-5, with TRBD1 as a possible D gene (7 bases). CDR1 and CDR2 (germline): SGHRS, YFSETQ. CDR3 length equals 14 residues. Trimming left V 1 base short and J 4 bases short, with 11 bases between.

The rearrangement joins TRBV6-6 to TRBJ2-7; the D gene is possibly TRBD2 (7 bases). The ends were cut back, 5 bases at V and 12 bases at J, with 23 bases in the middle. Germline values: CDR1 MNHNY, CDR2 SVGAGI (reference sequence). This CDR3 is 14 amino acids long. This CDR3 is CASSQSHRGGDGYF. CDR3 DNA: TGTGCCAGCAGTCAGTCTCATAGGGGGGGAGATGGGTACTTC.

The gene calls are TRBV10-3 and TRBJ2-1, with a weak D call TRBD1 (6 bases). Germline V gives CDR1 ENHRY, CDR2 SYGVKD. The CDR3 totals 11 residues. The V end lost 6 bases, the J end lost 6 bases, and 6 bases lay between the germline ends. The CDR3 loop reads CAIRTGNEQFF. CDR3 nucleotides: TGTGCCATCAGGACAGGCAATGAGCAGTTCTTC.

CDR3 sequence (DNA): TGTGCCAGCAGCTATGGGGGGTACACTGAAGCTTTCTTT. This codes for CASSYGGYTEAFF. The V and J genes are TRBV5-4 and TRBJ1-1; a possible D gene is TRBD1 (5 bases). CDR1 is SGHNT and CDR2 is YYREEE in the germline V gene (reference sequence). The germline V and J ends were trimmed by 3 bases and 3 bases, with 9 bases remaining between them. The CDR3 totals 13 residues.

This chain links TRBV7-8 with TRBJ1-2; weak D call: TRBD1 (5 bases). CDR3 length: 15 amino acids. Germline CDR1 is SGHVS and CDR2 is FQNEAQ. V dropped 5 bases and J dropped 0 bases, with 13 bases sitting between them. CDR3 in amino acids: CASSLTTDSNYGYTF. The CDR3 nucleotides are TGTGCCAGCAGCCTAACGACAGATTCTAACTATGGCTACACCTTC.

This clone occurred a few times. The chain uses TRBV5-6 and TRBJ1-1; TRBD1 aligns across 8 bases. The CDR3 covers 13 residues. Germline values: CDR1 SGHDT, CDR2 YYEEEE. V gave up 3 bases and J gave up 5 bases; unmatched junction bases: 3. The CDR3 protein is CASSSWTGTEAFF. Written as DNA, the CDR3 is TGTGCCAGCAGCTCGTGGACAGGGACTGAAGCTTTCTTT.

This clone has only one observation. V is TRBV19 and J is TRBJ1-1; a weak D match, TRBD1 (6 bases). V dropped 8 bases and J dropped 8 bases, with 15 bases sitting between them. The CDR3 has 12 residues. Germline V CDR1 and CDR2: LNHDA, SQIVND (reference sequence). CDR3 nucleotides: TGTGCCAGTCAGCTCGACAGGACAGAAGCTTTCTTT. This codes for CASQLDRTEAFF.

V gene TRBV6-6 combines with J gene TRBJ1-2; no clear D gene. Looked up from germline, CDR1 is MNHNY and CDR2 is SVGAGI (reference sequence). This CDR3 has 14 residues. The V gene lost 4 bases and the J gene lost 2 bases, with 11 bases spanning the gap. In nucleotides, the CDR3 is TGTGCCAGCAGTTTTGACAACCGGAACTATGGCTACACCTTC. Its protein product is CASSFDNRNYGYTF.

The chain has TRBV2 and TRBJ1-2; D possibly corresponds to TRBD1 (5 bases). Trimming took off 4 bases at V and 8 bases at J, with 11 bases between the two ends. This CDR3 is 12 amino acids long. The germline V gene encodes CDR1 SNHLY and CDR2 FYNNEI. CDR3 protein: CASSATGRGYTF. The DNA of the CDR3 is TGTGCCAGCAGTGCAACAGGTAGAGGCTACACCTTC.

The chain carries TRBV2 and TRBJ1-5; D gene unclear. Germline V gene lookup returns CDR1 SNHLY and CDR2 FYNNEI. CDR3 length: 14 amino acids. Trimming took off 7 bases at V and 4 bases at J, with 14 bases between the two ends. The CDR3 DNA is TGTGCCAGCACCCCAAGAGGGTCTAATCAGCCCCAGCATTTT. This sequence encodes CASTPRGSNQPQHF.

The rearrangement joins TRBV6-2 or TRBV6-3 to TRBJ1-2; no clear D. This CDR3 has 14 residues. In germline, CDR1 is MNHEY, CDR2 SVGEGT. V was shortened by 4 bases and J by 1 base, with 10 bases between the two germline ends. CDR3 sequence reads: CASSSYSFNYGYTF. The CDR3 DNA reads TGTGCCAGCAGTTCGTACAGCTTTAACTATGGCTACACCTTC.

This chain links TRBV6-2 or TRBV6-3 with TRBJ2-2; 11 positions match TRBD2. The V gene end was trimmed by 3 bases and the J gene end by 4 bases; junction bases not matched to a gene: 16. The CDR3 covers 20 residues. The germline V gene has CDR1 MNHEY and CDR2 SVGEGT. The CDR3 loop is CASSYRSSGGPQRGTGELFF. In DNA, the CDR3 is TGTGCCAGCAGTTATCGGTCTAGCGGGGGGCCACAACGAGGCACCGGGGAGCTGTTTTTT.

This clone appeared a single time. V and J are TRBV30 and TRBJ1-1, with 8 bases that match TRBD1. The V gene's germline CDR1 is GTSNPN and CDR2 SVGIG (reference sequence). V lost 3 bases, J lost 1 base, and 13 bases stayed unmatched. This CDR3 region has 17 residues. DNA of the CDR3: TGTGCCTGGAGAGGGACAGGAAGTGTCCTGCGGAACACTGAAGCTTTCTTT. It translates to CAWRGTGSVLRNTEAFF.

The chain joins TRBV7-3 to TRBJ2-3; TRBD1 aligns across 10 bases. The germline V gene has CDR1 SGHTA and CDR2 FQGTGA. The CDR3 is 14 amino acids. V dropped 5 bases and J dropped 5; count of bases not matched to a gene: 4. DNA of the CDR3: TGTGCCAGCAGCGTCCGGGACAGGGGAGATACGCAGTATTTT. Amino acid sequence: CASSVRDRGDTQYF.

This clone was detected once. The chain carries TRBV6-5 and TRBJ2-5; 11 nucleotides align to TRBD2. V dropped 4 bases and J dropped 5; count of bases not matched to a gene: 6. The CDR3 runs 15 residues. Germline-derived CDR1 and CDR2 are MNHEY and SVGAGI. The CDR3 DNA follows: TGTGCCAGCAGTTCCCTTAGCGGGGGGGCTGAGACCCAGTACTTC. Translating it yields CASSSLSGGAETQYF.

The V call is TRBV7-2, the J call TRBJ1-4; D may be TRBD1 (6 bases). V dropped 5 bases and J dropped 8 bases, with 18 bases sitting between them. The germline gives CDR1 SGHTA, CDR2 FQGNSA. The CDR3 sequence is 15 residues long. CDR3 residues: CASSLTGTLYEKLFF. The CDR3 DNA follows: TGTGCCAGCAGCCTCACCGGGACACTCTACGAAAAACTGTTTTTT.